This T cell receptor (beta chain) originates from a study of neurological immune-mediated disorders (dated by TCRdb to about 2019). Regarding the complete study: The study compared peripheral blood TCR-beta repertoires of HTLV-I-associated myelopathy (HAM/TSP) patients, multiple sclerosis patients and healthy controls using UMI-based sequencing. Longitudinal samples, technical triplicates and paired sorted CD4+ and CD8+ T-cell subsets, alongside PBMC samples, were included among the approximately 110 TCR-beta libraries. Each longitudinal HAM/TSP and healthy donor was sampled at 3 time-points spaced at roughly 3-40 month intervals. The cohort comprised 60 to 75 subjects: approximately 15 HAM/TSP patients, some 35 multiple sclerosis patients and 20 or so healthy controls. Findings and caveats that apply to the study as a whole: TCR clonal expansion was greatest in HAM/TSP patients and smallest in MS patients, who ranked below even healthy controls. Across subjects, expanded clones never shared an identical CDR3 amino acid sequence, which suggests that the TCR-beta repertoires in every group were private.

The intended sense of this specimen's time point label: longitudinal time-point 1 (baseline). For unsorted PBMC libraries, 2 million PBMCs were used after storage in RNAlater at -80 degrees C until RNA extraction. Peripheral blood underwent Ficoll-Hypaque density gradient centrifugation to isolate PBMCs, which were then cryopreserved in liquid nitrogen. This clonotype has ten or more counts. The specificity of this receptor is unknown. Base qualities are missing; no much larger clone stands one base away. cDNA was synthesized by template-switch 5'RACE using a primer with a 10-nucleotide random unique molecular identifier that tagged each TCR transcript. Each sequencing run produced over 190 million TCR-beta sequences covering 15-18 subjects. The RNeasy kit was used for extraction of total RNA. The KAPA Real-time Library Amplification kit was used to amplify TCR-beta VDJ regions with primers targeting the TCR constant region and the 5'RACE anchor. Sample indexes and Illumina adaptors were added in a first PCR, after which library yield was increased in a second PCR. After Ampure bead purification, the TCR product of roughly 650 bp was size-selected on a 2% E-gel SizeSelection system. Before pooling, library quality was checked on a Bioanalyzer, concentration was measured with Qubit, and libraries were quantified with the Kapa Library Quantification kit. An Illumina HiSeq 2500 sequenced the libraries paired-end 2 x 150 bp. To increase sequence diversity, roughly 24-30% phiX was spiked into each library pool. As for the authors' bioinformatics: Quality-filtered reads were processed with the UMI-based MiGEC pipeline, and over 90% of raw TCR sequences were removed by the MiGEC pipeline during error correction. VDJ genes were aligned to IMGT germline references, and clonotypes were defined by unique CDR3 amino acid sequence plus V-J genes. Clonal expansion, Shannon diversity and CDR3 relatedness were evaluated with VDJtools (CalcPairwiseDistances, ClusterSamples), while phylogenetic trees were built in CLCbio workbench. A clone was classed as expanded if it had 8 or more unique UMIs, a cutoff based on coefficient-of-variation modelling across technical triplicates. The public reads were reanalyzed by TCRdb: fastp trimming at Q25, MiXCR alignment, in-frame beta chains only. Each entry merges the rows of one CDR3 protein and shows their most common DNA and genes. The V and J calls shown here were made by TCRdb, not taken from the authors' results. This sample comprises 55,000 to 80,000 distinct CDR3 sequences, around 15% of them detected only once. The ten largest clones take up approximately 4.2% of the sample.

Relative to germline, V is 5 bases shorter and J is 4 bases shorter, with 10 bases between their ends. CDR1 MNHNS and CDR2 SASEGT were looked up in the germline V gene. The CDR3, from cysteine to phenylalanine, totals 13 residues. Only CDR3 DNA remains: 39 bases, in frame from the first base. The sequencing input was PBMCs. The V gene is TRBV6-1 and the J gene is TRBJ2-3; the D gene is perhaps TRBD1, on 5 matching bases. This TCR came from a female donor with HTLV-1-associated myelopathy (HAM/TSP). The CDR3 in this case is CASSSGSADTQYF. The DNA sequence is given as TGTGCCAGCAGTTCAGGGTCGGCAGATACGCAGTATTTT.